The entry below describes one T cell receptor beta chain. Its antigen is as yet unknown. Likely a read error: the CDR3 ends without its conserved phenylalanine or tryptophan. Amplified TCR beta CDR3 regions came from RNA transcripts. An initial round of RT-PCR targeting the TCR CDR3 relied on the HTBI primer set. TCRdb re-analysed the multiplex PCR reads in MiXCR, keeping a single row per CDR3 protein. The repertoire holds 450,000 to 700,000 distinct CDR3 sequences, with more than 45% as singletons. V gave up 5 bases and J gave up 4 bases; unmatched junction bases: 8. Germline V gene lookup returns CDR1 SQVTM and CDR2 ANQGSEA. The CDR3 runs to 13 residues. This entry belongs to a study of T cells in Graves' hyperthyroidism and ophthalmopathy. Study observations and caveats: From stable hyperthyroidism, ophthalmopathy was separated by a 13 V-J model.

The chain carries TRBV29-1 and TRBJ2-7; 7 nucleotides agree with TRBD1. The sequenced sample consisted of peripheral blood or thyroid tissue (not recorded which). This receptor was taken from an adult woman with Graves' disease, either hyperthyroidism or ophthalmopathy (not recorded which). The CDR3 region is CSVPGGTVYEQYL. CDR3 bases: TGCAGCGTTCCAGGGGGAACAGTGTACGAGCAGTACCTC.